The 10 T cell receptor beta chains listed next were all sequenced from one sample in a study of blood T cell repertoires in COVID-19 (dated by TCRdb to the early 2020s). Receptor libraries were prepared by the immunoSEQ multiplex PCR assay. Held by TCRdb, this immuneACCESS table contains in-frame sequences only and omits some clones. Under half of the omission traces to an unresolved V gene where checked; the cause of the rest is unknown. The sample table shows about 200,000 clones, and around 87% are seen once. Approximately 0.64% of the sample lies in the top ten. The specimen was peripheral blood. Receptors were obtained from a man aged 50 or older with acute or convalescent COVID-19.

The V call is TRBV7-2, the J call TRBJ1-2; D unclear. Between the trimmed V and J ends, which lost 1 base and 14 bases, there was a span of 17 bases. Germline values: CDR1 SGHTA, CDR2 FQGNSA. This CDR3 is built from 13 residues. Here the CDR3 DNA reads TGTGCCAGCAGCTTAGTACCCCGACGGGAAGGAACCTTC. Protein product: CASSLVPRREGTF.

A single count supports this clone. The chain uses TRBV18 and TRBJ2-5; tentative D call: TRBD1 (6 bases). The CDR3 runs 13 residues. Germline loops: CDR1 KGHSH, CDR2 LQKENI. Trimming stripped 6 bases from V and 3 bases from J, with 11 bases between. The CDR3: CASSAGTKETQYF. The DNA of the CDR3 is TGTGCCAGCTCTGCCGGGACAAAAGAGACCCAGTACTTC.

This chain uses TRBV7-7 with TRBJ2-5, with D possibly being TRBD2 (6 bases). CDR1 and CDR2 from the germline V gene are SSHAT and FNYEAQ (reference sequence). V lost 5 bases, J lost 1 base, and 14 bases lay in between. The CDR3 contains 15 residues. DNA of the CDR3: TGTGCCAGCAGCGGGTCCGCCGGGGGCCAAGAGACCCAGTACTTC. This encodes CASSGSAGGQETQYF.

The genes are TRBV6-6 and TRBJ2-5; TRBD2 matches 9 bases. From germline, CDR1 is MNHNY and CDR2 SVGAGI (reference sequence). J was trimmed by 5 bases and V by 6 bases; bases with no gene match: 7. The CDR3 contains 14 residues. The CDR3 region is CASSPASGVETQYF. In DNA, the CDR3 is TGTGCCAGCAGCCCGGCTAGCGGGGTGGAGACCCAGTACTTC.

J is TRBJ2-1 and V is TRBV11-2; 9 nucleotides match TRBD1. The CDR3 consists of 17 residues. V dropped 0 bases and J dropped 3; count of bases not matched to a gene: 6. CDR1 SGHAT and CDR2 FQNNGV come from the germline V gene. The CDR3 loop reads CASSLDFDRGYYNEQFF. The CDR3 bases are TGTGCCAGCAGCTTAGATTTTGACAGGGGGTACTACAATGAGCAGTTCTTC.

This sequence joins TRBV4-1 and TRBJ2-1, with D unclear. The CDR3 consists of 14 residues. The V end lost 0 bases, the J end lost 8 bases, and 11 bases lay between the germline ends. Germline V gene lookup returns CDR1 MGHRA and CDR2 YSYEKL. The CDR3 DNA reads TGCGCCAGCAGCCAAGAGTCCCTAGTGGATGAGCAGTTCTTC. It yields the protein CASSQESLVDEQFF.

This chain connects TRBV11-3 to TRBJ1-1; 10 bases are a match to TRBD1. Losses at the gene ends were 5 bases for V and 7 bases for J; bases not matched to a gene: 16. CDR1 SGHNT and CDR2 YENEEA come from the germline V gene. The CDR3 extends over 17 amino acids. CDR3 DNA: TGTGCCAGCAGCCCTCGGGACAGGGGTATCCCTTTATGTGAAGCTTTCTTT. The encoded protein is CASSPRDRGIPLCEAFF.

This sequence joins TRBV27 and TRBJ1-2; the D gene is possibly TRBD1 (6 bases). The CDR3 contains 16 residues. The V end was cut by 4 bases, the J end by 4 bases, with 19 bases between. Germline CDR1 and CDR2: MNHEY and SMNVEV (reference sequence). The CDR3 DNA sequence: TGTGCCAGCAGTTCAAATCCTACAGGGCCCAGCTATGGCTACACCTTC. This translates into CASSSNPTGPSYGYTF.

The J gene is TRBJ1-5, the V gene TRBV10-3, with D perhaps TRBD1 (6 bases). V lost 6 bases to trimming and J lost 5 bases, with 14 bases between them. Germline CDR1 and CDR2: ENHRY and SYGVKD. This CDR3 region has 14 residues. CDR3 residues: CAISPTGSDQPQHF. For the CDR3, the DNA is TGTGCCATCAGCCCTACAGGGTCTGATCAGCCCCAGCATTTT.

The chain joins TRBV6-1 to TRBJ2-3; the match to TRBD2 covers 8 bases. Per germline, CDR1 MNHNS and CDR2 SASEGT. CDR3 length equals 17 residues. With V trimmed by 2 bases and J by 3 bases, 10 bases remained unmatched. The CDR3 DNA is TGTGCCAGCAGTGAATACGAAGCGGGAGTCCGGACAGATACGCAGTATTTT. It specifies CASSEYEAGVRTDTQYF.